Listed here are 3 T cell receptor beta chains from one sample, sequenced in a study of blood T cell repertoires in COVID-19 (dated by TCRdb to about 2020). Receptors were amplified or captured by the immunoSEQ multiplex PCR assay. Sourced from immuneACCESS, this table was stored by TCRdb with only in-frame sequences that have V and J called. A share of the clones is absent; for the studies checked, an unresolved V gene accounts for under half, and the remainder has no known explanation. The sample profile shows more than 55,000 clones; around 79% of them were found once. The ten largest clones represent 3.2% of the sample. Material for sequencing was peripheral blood. The receptors were sampled from a man in his fifties or sixties with acute or convalescent COVID-19.

This chain links TRBV2 with TRBJ2-5; maybe TRBD1 (7 bases). Trimming stripped 4 bases from V and 3 bases from J, with 18 bases between. The CDR3 is 16 amino acids. Germline-derived CDR1 and CDR2 are SNHLY and FYNNEI. The CDR3 sequence: CASSGQGGSAEETQYF. CDR3 sequence (DNA): TGTGCCAGCAGTGGACAGGGAGGTTCGGCGGAAGAGACCCAGTACTTC.

This sequence joins TRBV12-3 or TRBV12-4 and TRBJ2-7, with 7 bases matching TRBD1. The trim removed 6 bases at V and 6 bases at J, leaving 5 bases unmatched. CDR3 length: 12 amino acids. The CDR3: CASRGDSSEQYF. The CDR3 DNA is TGTGCCAGCAGGGGGGACAGTAGCGAGCAGTACTTC.

This clone was detected only a few times. This chain connects TRBV15 to TRBJ1-1, with TRBD1 identical over 7 bases. The CDR3 covers 15 residues. Trimming at V came to 0 bases and at J to 3 bases, leaving 4 bases not matched to a gene. CDR1 is LNHNV and CDR2 is YYDKDF in the germline V gene (reference sequence). CDR3 amino acids: CATSRDLQGHTEAFF. CDR3 DNA sequence: TGTGCCACCAGCAGAGATCTACAGGGGCACACTGAAGCTTTCTTT.